These 25 T cell receptor beta chains came from one sample sequenced in a study of shared clonotypes between healthy human individuals (dated by TCRdb to 2019 to 2021). The protocol used for the library was the immunoSEQ multiplex PCR assay. TCRdb took this table from immuneACCESS and kept in-frame rearrangements with V and J called. Such tables lack part of the clones; where checked against another copy, unresolved V genes explain under half of the gap, and the rest is unexplained. This sample gives 75,000 to 100,000 clones in total; about 45% of them show up just once. The top ten clones comprise around 15% of the sample. Material for sequencing was PBMCs. Receptor source: a woman in her thirties or forties in good health. Some clones in this sample may be carry-over from other donors' samples.

The chain has TRBV10-3 and TRBJ2-7, with a tentative D call TRBD1 (5 bases). Germline V lookup: CDR1 ENHRY, CDR2 SYGVKD. V was trimmed by 7 bases and J by 0 bases, leaving 13 bases between them. This CDR3 is 14 amino acids long. This chain's CDR3 is CAINSQGSSYEQYF. In DNA form, the CDR3 reads TGTGCCATCAATTCCCAGGGAAGCTCCTACGAGCAGTACTTC.

This clone appeared many times. This chain links TRBV14 with TRBJ2-7; D is possibly TRBD2 (6 bases). Germline lookup yields CDR1 SGHDN and CDR2 FVKESK. CDR3 length equals 15 residues. Trimming pared 0 bases from V and 4 bases from J, leaving 13 bases between. CDR3 sequence (DNA): TGTGCCAGCAGCCAAGAGGGGGGACTCCTATACGAGCAGTACTTC. Translation: CASSQEGGLLYEQYF.

This clone has more than one count but fewer than ten. The J gene is TRBJ2-3, the V gene TRBV11-3; 10 bases align to TRBD2. The V gene's germline CDR1 is SGHNT and CDR2 YENEEA. There are 15 residues in the CDR3. Trimming cost V 5 bases and J 3 bases; bases outside gene matches: 5. This chain's CDR3 is CASSQAGGPTDTQYF. The DNA for the CDR3 is TGTGCCAGCAGCCAAGCGGGAGGGCCGACAGATACGCAGTATTTT.

The gene calls are TRBV4-3 and TRBJ1-5; 7 nucleotides align to TRBD1. V shed 4 bases and J 2 bases; nucleotides not matched to a gene: 8. The CDR3 consists of 16 residues. CDR1 is LGHNA and CDR2 is YSLEER in the germline V gene. The CDR3 coding sequence is TGCGCCAGCAGCCTGAATTATCAGGGGGGCAATCAGCCCCAGCATTTT. It translates to CASSLNYQGGNQPQHF.

CDR3: CASSPPFVNEQFF. CDR3 DNA sequence: TGTGCCAGCTCACCACCTTTCGTCAATGAGCAGTTCTTC. This rearrangement joins TRBV18 to TRBJ2-1, with D hard to call. Germline V gives CDR1 KGHSH, CDR2 LQKENI. V was shortened by 0 bases and J by 6 bases, with 6 bases between the two germline ends. The CDR3 sequence is 13 residues long.

The rearrangement links TRBV4-1 to TRBJ1-1; TRBD1 matches at 7 bases. The CDR3 runs 16 residues. The ends lost 2 bases at V and 3 bases at J; junction bases unmatched: 9. Germline V gene data show CDR1 as MGHRA and CDR2 as YSYEKL. CDR3: CASSQTGTAEYTEAFF. In nucleotides, the CDR3 is TGCGCCAGCAGCCAAACCGGGACAGCGGAATACACTGAAGCTTTCTTT.

This clone was counted a few times. The chain links TRBV7-3 to TRBJ1-6; D perhaps matches TRBD1 (5 bases). V was pared by 5 bases and J by 7 bases, with 12 bases between. Germline-derived CDR1 and CDR2 are SGHTA and FQGTGA. This CDR3 has 14 residues. CDR3 sequence: CASSTTGGNSPLHF. For the CDR3, the DNA is TGTGCCAGCAGCACAACAGGAGGAAATTCACCCCTCCACTTT.

The chain is built from TRBV29-1 and TRBJ2-7; possibly TRBD1 for D (6 bases). V shed 7 bases and J shed 3 bases, with 10 bases lying between them. Germline values: CDR1 SQVTM, CDR2 ANQGSEA. This CDR3 is built from 11 residues. The CDR3 DNA sequence: TGCAGCGCCTACAGGGACTACGAGCAGTACTTC. Translated, it gives CSAYRDYEQYF.

This clone was seen at least ten times. J is TRBJ2-7 and V is TRBV7-2; tentative D call: TRBD1 (5 bases). The CDR3 spans 14 residues. Per germline, CDR1 SGHTA and CDR2 FQGNSA. The V and J ends lost 4 bases and 5 bases respectively, with 15 bases between them. The CDR3 protein is CASSSAARADEQYF. CDR3 nucleotides: TGTGCCAGCAGCTCTGCTGCCAGGGCCGACGAGCAGTACTTC.

The chain employs TRBV28 and TRBJ1-2; tentative D call: TRBD1 (6 bases). Germline-derived CDR1 and CDR2 are MDHEN and SYDVKM. This CDR3 comprises 14 residues. V lost 6 bases to trimming and J lost 0 bases, with 11 bases between them. DNA of the CDR3: TGTGCCAGCAGGATCGGACAGTCTAACTATGGCTACACCTTC. Its translation is CASRIGQSNYGYTF.

This clone was seen repeatedly, ten times or more. This chain joins TRBV29-1 and TRBJ2-1; 8 bases are shared with TRBD1. This CDR3 has 13 residues. Losses at the gene ends were 4 bases for V and 5 bases for J; bases not matched to a gene: 4. Per the germline V gene, CDR1 is SQVTM and CDR2 is ANQGSEA. The CDR3 nucleotides read TGCAGCGTTGGCAGGGGGCCGAACAATGAGCAGTTCTTC. Its protein is CSVGRGPNNEQFF.

The rearrangement joins TRBV15 to TRBJ2-5, with D perhaps matching TRBD2 (7 bases). CDR1 and CDR2 from the germline V gene are LNHNV and YYDKDF (reference sequence). The CDR3 covers 16 residues. Between the trimmed V and J ends, which lost 5 bases and 4 bases, there was a span of 20 bases. The CDR3 region is CATSGGRGGERETQYF. The CDR3 DNA sequence: TGTGCCACCAGCGGGGGCCGCGGGGGAGAGAGAGAGACCCAGTACTTC.

Here the CDR3 reads CASSTGGGYTF. The CDR3 bases are TGTGCCAGCAGTACAGGGGGCGGCTACACCTTC. The chain carries TRBV6-5 and TRBJ1-2, with 9 bases matching TRBD1. The germline CDR1 and CDR2 sequences are MNHEY and SVGAGI. This CDR3 contains 11 residues. V gave up 5 bases and J gave up 8 bases; unmatched junction bases: 0.

This clone has just a few counts. The V gene is TRBV10-3, the J gene TRBJ2-1; 12 nucleotides match TRBD2. With 6 bases clipped from V and 5 bases from J, the junction kept 5 bases outside the gene matches. There are 15 residues in the CDR3. Per germline, CDR1 ENHRY and CDR2 SYGVKD. CDR3 protein: CAISRTSGTHNEQFF. The CDR3 nucleotides read TGTGCCATCAGCAGGACTAGCGGGACCCACAATGAGCAGTTCTTC.

In regard to this clone: A far larger clone is one base from this, pointing to a likely read error. The chain links TRBV4-1 to TRBJ2-1, with 14 bases fitting TRBD2. The CDR3 is 15 residues long. Germline-derived CDR1 and CDR2 are MGHRA and YSYEKL. In DNA, the CDR3 is TGCGCCAGCAGCCCGGGACTAGCGGGAGAGAATGAGCAGCTCTTC. This sequence encodes CASSPGLAGENEQLF.

At least ten counts were recorded for this clone. The chain employs TRBV25-1 and TRBJ2-3; 13 bases are a match to TRBD2. From germline, CDR1 is MGHDK and CDR2 SYGVNS. V lost 1 base, J lost 6 bases, and 4 bases stayed unmatched. The CDR3 covers 16 residues. CDR3 nucleotide sequence: TGTGCCAGCAGTGAATCAGCACTAGCGGGAGGGGATACGCAGTATTTT. Its translation is CASSESALAGGDTQYF.

This clone was observed many times. The chain couples TRBV30 to TRBJ2-7; 8 nucleotides align to TRBD1. CDR3 length: 12 residues. The ends lost 8 bases at V and 3 bases at J; junction bases unmatched: 6. Germline V CDR1 and CDR2: GTSNPN, SVGIG (reference sequence). CDR3 in DNA: TGTGCCGGTCAACAGGGGGGCTACGAGCAGTACTTC. Amino acids: CAGQQGGYEQYF.

This clone has at least ten counts. This chain uses TRBV18 with TRBJ1-2, with 8 bases matching TRBD1. The germline CDR1 and CDR2 sequences are KGHSH and LQKENI. With V trimmed by 4 bases and J by 8 bases, 9 bases remained unmatched. CDR3 size: 14 residues. The DNA for the CDR3 is TGTGCCAGCTCACTACAGGACAGGGTAGAGGGCTACACCTTC. Translated, it gives CASSLQDRVEGYTF.

In its sample, this clone was seen many times. This sample includes further DNA sequences coding for the same CDR3. The gene calls are TRBV18 and TRBJ2-3; unclear D gene. Germline CDR1 KGHSH, CDR2 LQKENI. The CDR3 has 14 amino acids. Trimming pared 1 base from V and 2 bases from J, leaving 7 bases between. The CDR3 sequence: CASSPRLSTDTQYF. CDR3 in DNA: TGTGCCAGCTCACCACGACTGTCCACAGATACGCAGTATTTT.

The chain carries TRBV6-6 and TRBJ2-5; tentative D call: TRBD2 (5 bases). The assigned J gene may be wrong: the sequence end matches TRBJ2-7 better. This CDR3 has 15 amino acids. The germline CDR1 and CDR2 sequences are MNHNY and SVGAGI (reference sequence). The CDR3 nucleotides are TGTGCCAGCAGTGAGGAGGCCGGAGAGGGAAACGAGCAGTACTTC. Encoded protein: CASSEEAGEGNEQYF.

As regards this clone: This is likely an artifact of a read error, given a far larger clone one base away. The chain links TRBV28 to TRBJ1-2; TRBD1 matches at 7 bases. CDR1 is MDHEN and CDR2 is SYDVKM in the germline V gene. The CDR3 loop spans 14 amino acids. The CDR3 sequence is CVSSNRGRGYGYTF. The CDR3 nucleotides read TGTGTCAGCAGCAATAGGGGGCGCGGGTATGGCTACACCTTC.

This clone was seen at least ten times. As DNA, the CDR3 is TGCAGCGTCCAGACAGGGGGCGATCAGCCCCAGCATTTT. Residues: CSVQTGGDQPQHF. The chain links TRBV29-1 to TRBJ1-5, with 10 bases matching TRBD1. V lost 6 bases, J lost 5 bases, and 4 bases stayed unmatched. This CDR3 comprises 13 residues. Germline values: CDR1 SQVTM, CDR2 ANQGSEA.

This chain links TRBV28 with TRBJ2-7; D perhaps matches TRBD1 (6 bases). From germline, CDR1 is MDHEN and CDR2 SYDVKM. This CDR3 comprises 12 residues. Trimming removed 6 bases at V and 7 bases at J, with 13 bases between. Here the CDR3 DNA reads TGTGCCAGCAGGAGGGGGACGGTAGAGCAGTACTTC. Its translation: CASRRGTVEQYF.

V and J are TRBV5-4 and TRBJ2-5; TRBD1 agrees at 7 bases. The CDR3 sequence is 12 residues long. J lost 5 bases, V lost 5 bases, and 3 bases had no gene match. Germline V CDR1 and CDR2: SGHNT, YYREEE (reference sequence). CDR3 sequence: CASRRQGETQYF. CDR3 coding DNA: TGTGCCAGCAGGCGACAGGGTGAGACCCAGTACTTC. The full variable domain, with the rest looked up from reference TRBV5-4 and TRBJ2-5, is ETGVTQSPTHLIKTRGQQVTLRCSSQSGHNTVSWYQQALGQGPQFIFQYYREEENGRGNFPPRFSGLQFPNYSSELNVNALELDDSALYLCASRRQGETQYFGPGTRLLVL.

The chain uses TRBV6-6 and TRBJ2-1, with D uncertain. This CDR3 has 11 amino acids. The germline V and J ends were trimmed by 6 bases and 6 bases, with 6 bases remaining between them. Germline assignment: CDR1 MNHNY and CDR2 SVGAGI (reference sequence). CDR3 in DNA: TGTGCCAGCAGGGTGGGCAATGAGCAGTTCTTC. Translated, it gives CASRVGNEQFF.